These 17 T cell receptor beta chains were all obtained from the same sample, sequenced in a study of T cell changes during pregnancy in multiple sclerosis. TCRdb's table, derived via immunoSEQ multiplex PCR, lists solely in-frame clones and lacks some. The repertoire includes about 65,000 clones, 85% to 95% of them detected once, and around 3.3% sits in the top ten. The material sequenced was CD8+ T cells from peripheral blood mononuclear cells, taken in the third trimester of pregnancy. The receptors were sampled from a female donor in good health, enrolled as a control in a pregnancy study.

The chain joins TRBV19 to TRBJ2-3, with TRBD2 matching 8 bases. V was clipped by 9 bases and J by 5 bases; unmatched bases: 10. Germline assignment: CDR1 LNHDA and CDR2 SQIVND (reference sequence). The CDR3 is made up of 14 amino acids. In DNA form, the CDR3 reads TGTGCCAGCAATAGCGGGGCTGTAGGAGATACGCAGTATTTT. Its translation is CASNSGAVGDTQYF.

The J gene is TRBJ1-6, the V gene TRBV9; unclear D gene. Trimming cost V 1 base and J 7 bases, with 9 bases left between them. The CDR3 is 14 amino acids. CDR1 is SGDLS and CDR2 is YYNGEE in the germline V gene. The CDR3 loop is CASSVLTDNSPLHF. CDR3 bases: TGTGCCAGCAGCGTATTAACAGACAATTCACCCCTCCACTTT.

In this sample, this clone turned up a few times. The rearrangement links TRBV5-6 to TRBJ1-1; maybe TRBD1 (5 bases). Looked up from germline, CDR1 is SGHDT and CDR2 is YYEEEE. V was shortened by 4 bases and J by 2 bases, with 9 bases between the two germline ends. The CDR3 spans 13 residues. This CDR3 reads CASSVDSNTEAFF. The CDR3 DNA reads as TGTGCCAGCAGCGTTGACAGTAACACTGAAGCTTTCTTT.

This chain joins TRBV10-1 and TRBJ1-2; no clear D. Germline V gene sequence: CDR1 WNHNN, CDR2 SYGVQD (reference sequence). The CDR3 is 16 residues long. Deletions cut 6 bases from V and 0 bases from J, with 17 bases between. CDR3 nucleotides: TGCGCCAGCAGCCCCCAGACTCTTCCCGCTAACTATGGCTACACCTTC. Amino acids: CASSPQTLPANYGYTF.

The V gene is TRBV4-3, the J gene TRBJ2-7; D call uncertain. Between the trimmed V and J ends, which lost 1 base and 2 bases, there was a span of 6 bases. The CDR3 is made up of 13 amino acids. Germline values: CDR1 LGHNA, CDR2 YSLEER. The CDR3 region is CASSQGPPYEQYF. The CDR3 coding sequence is TGCGCCAGCAGCCAAGGGCCACCCTACGAGCAGTACTTC.

The CDR3 loop reads CASSEVRLTDEQYF. CDR3 DNA: TGTGCCAGCAGTGAGGTTCGCCTTACGGACGAGCAGTACTTC. This chain connects TRBV6-1 to TRBJ2-7; D gene unclear. The ends were cut back, 3 bases at V and 5 bases at J, with 14 bases in the middle. This CDR3 contains 14 residues. Germline V gives CDR1 MNHNS, CDR2 SASEGT.

The chain uses TRBV14 and TRBJ2-7, with a weak D call TRBD2 (5 bases). The CDR3 sequence is 15 residues long. V lost 4 bases and J 1 base, leaving 14 bases between the germline ends. CDR1 is SGHDN, CDR2 FVKESK, per germline. The CDR3 DNA reads TGTGCCAGCAGCCCGCGAGGGTCGAGTTCCTACGAGCAGTACTTC. This encodes CASSPRGSSSYEQYF.

This chain uses TRBV11-3 with TRBJ2-7; 11 positions agree with TRBD2. Per germline, CDR1 SGHNT and CDR2 YENEEA. The CDR3 extends over 18 amino acids. J gave up 9 bases and V 3 bases, and 19 bases lay outside the gene matches. In nucleotides, the CDR3 is TGTGCCAGCAGCTTCAACGCCCTAGCGGGGGGCAGGTCTCAGCCGCAGTACTTC. As protein: CASSFNALAGGRSQPQYF.

This clone appeared once. This chain joins TRBV6-4 and TRBJ2-3; D might be TRBD2 (7 bases). CDR3 length: 16 amino acids. Germline values: CDR1 MRHNA, CDR2 SNTAGT. V lost 0 bases and J lost 4, with 14 bases in between. CDR3 protein: CASSDSRGGASDTQYF. CDR3 coding DNA: TGTGCCAGCAGTGACTCCCGAGGGGGGGCGTCAGATACGCAGTATTTT.

This chain links TRBV29-1 with TRBJ1-2, with 8 bases identical to TRBD1. There are 18 residues in the CDR3. Germline loops: CDR1 SQVTM, CDR2 ANQGSEA. With 1 base clipped from V and 1 base from J, the junction kept 14 bases outside the gene matches. The CDR3 protein is CSVEGGSDRGSYNYGYTF. DNA of the CDR3: TGCAGCGTTGAAGGCGGCTCAGACAGGGGAAGTTATAACTATGGCTACACCTTC.

This sequence joins TRBV4-2 and TRBJ2-6; weak D call: TRBD2 (6 bases). Germline values: CDR1 LGHNA, CDR2 YNFKEQ. The CDR3 is made up of 17 amino acids. V lost 1 base and J 0 bases, leaving 10 bases between the germline ends. CDR3 sequence (DNA): TGTGCCAGCAGCCAAGTTTTGGGGGGCTCTGGGGCCAACGTCCTGACTTTC. Its protein is CASSQVLGGSGANVLTF.

In its sample, this clone was seen once. The rearrangement joins TRBV6-4 to TRBJ2-4; 10 nucleotides agree with TRBD2. The junction had 7 bases not matched to a gene; V was cut back by 3 bases and J by 8 bases. The CDR3 spans 15 residues. The germline gives CDR1 MRHNA, CDR2 SNTAGT. CDR3 region: CASSDTSGAGDIQYF. In nucleotides, the CDR3 is TGTGCCAGCAGTGATACTAGCGGGGCTGGGGACATTCAGTACTTC.

V gene TRBV6-5 combines with J gene TRBJ2-5; 7 bases agree with TRBD1. The germline V gene encodes CDR1 MNHEY and CDR2 SVGAGI. V lost 0 bases and J lost 10; bases outside the gene matches: 14. The CDR3 is made up of 16 amino acids. CDR3 in DNA: TGTGCCAGCAGTTACTCGACGGCGGCACGGCAGGGGGACCAGTACTTC. This translates into CASSYSTAARQGDQYF.

The chain has TRBV6-5 and TRBJ1-2, with D possibly TRBD1 on 5 matching bases. V dropped 2 bases and J dropped 4 bases, with 14 bases sitting between them. Germline assignment: CDR1 MNHEY and CDR2 SVGAGI. The CDR3 sequence is 15 residues long. The CDR3: CASSYGRASSYGYTF. The CDR3 DNA is TGTGCCAGCAGTTACGGCAGGGCCTCTTCCTATGGCTACACCTTC.

The gene calls are TRBV2 and TRBJ1-5; D is unclear. Trimming removed 2 bases from V and 1 base from J, with 6 bases in between. This CDR3 has 14 residues. Germline loops: CDR1 SNHLY, CDR2 FYNNEI. This CDR3 reads CASSEPRSNQPQHF. The CDR3 nucleotides are TGTGCCAGCAGTGAACCCCGGAGCAATCAGCCCCAGCATTTT.

This clone was seen only once. This CDR3 reads CATTDRANGYTF. DNA for the CDR3: TGTGCCACTACGGACAGGGCGAATGGCTACACCTTC. This chain connects TRBV27 to TRBJ1-2; 8 positions agree with TRBD1. The germline CDR1 and CDR2 sequences are MNHEY and SMNVEV (reference sequence). V dropped 10 bases and J dropped 6; count of bases not matched to a gene: 7. This CDR3 region has 12 residues.

The V and J genes are TRBV9 and TRBJ1-1; 11 positions agree with TRBD1. The CDR3 is made up of 16 amino acids. J was trimmed by 4 bases and V by 3 bases; bases with no gene match: 8. Germline loops: CDR1 SGDLS, CDR2 YYNGEE. CDR3 in amino acids: CASSASGTGGSTEAFF. The CDR3 nucleotides read TGTGCCAGCAGCGCCTCCGGGACAGGGGGTAGCACTGAAGCTTTCTTT.